This entry concerns a single TCR beta chain. The time point was: peripheral blood 6 weeks after treatment start. The study enrolled patients with locally advanced or metastatic urothelial carcinoma. The sample originates from a study of PD-L1 blockade in urothelial cancer. The wider study: Among blood samples, the median T cell count was some 140,000.

V lost 4 bases to trimming and J lost 7 bases; unmatched junction nucleotides: 13. CDR3 length: 15 residues. Germline V gene sequence: CDR1 SGDLS, CDR2 YYNGEE. Libraries were prepared by immunoSEQ multiplex PCR; TCRdb keeps only in-frame clonotypes and omits some of them. The sample has 90,000 to 130,000 clones, 91% seen once. V usage is TRBV9 and J usage is TRBJ2-5, with TRBD1 identical over 7 bases. The sequencing here drew on PBMCs, taken around atezolizumab (anti-PD-L1) treatment. The TCR was taken from a man aged 55 to 70 with urothelial cancer. CDR3 nucleotides: TGTGCCAGCAGCTCCCAAGCCACAGGGGTGGGGACCCAGTACTTC. It specifies CASSSQATGVGTQYF.